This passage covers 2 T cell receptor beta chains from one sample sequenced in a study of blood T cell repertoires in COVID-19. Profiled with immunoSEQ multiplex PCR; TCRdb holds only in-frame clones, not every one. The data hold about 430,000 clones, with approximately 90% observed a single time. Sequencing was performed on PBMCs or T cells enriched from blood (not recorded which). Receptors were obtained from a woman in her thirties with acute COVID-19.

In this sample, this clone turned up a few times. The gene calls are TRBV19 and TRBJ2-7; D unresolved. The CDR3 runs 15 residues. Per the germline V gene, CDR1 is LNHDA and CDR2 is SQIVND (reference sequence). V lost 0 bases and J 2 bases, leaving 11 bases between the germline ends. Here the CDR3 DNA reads TGTGCCAGTAGTATAGACGACACGACGGCCTACGAGCAGTACTTC. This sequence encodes CASSIDDTTAYEQYF.

CDR3 loop: CATSGSTDEAFF. The CDR3, as DNA: TGTGCCACCAGTGGGTCGACAGATGAAGCTTTCTTT. The chain couples TRBV24-1 to TRBJ1-1; TRBD1 is a possible D gene (5 bases). V dropped 5 bases and J dropped 7 bases, with 10 bases sitting between them. This CDR3 has 12 residues. From germline, CDR1 is KGHDR and CDR2 SFDVKD.